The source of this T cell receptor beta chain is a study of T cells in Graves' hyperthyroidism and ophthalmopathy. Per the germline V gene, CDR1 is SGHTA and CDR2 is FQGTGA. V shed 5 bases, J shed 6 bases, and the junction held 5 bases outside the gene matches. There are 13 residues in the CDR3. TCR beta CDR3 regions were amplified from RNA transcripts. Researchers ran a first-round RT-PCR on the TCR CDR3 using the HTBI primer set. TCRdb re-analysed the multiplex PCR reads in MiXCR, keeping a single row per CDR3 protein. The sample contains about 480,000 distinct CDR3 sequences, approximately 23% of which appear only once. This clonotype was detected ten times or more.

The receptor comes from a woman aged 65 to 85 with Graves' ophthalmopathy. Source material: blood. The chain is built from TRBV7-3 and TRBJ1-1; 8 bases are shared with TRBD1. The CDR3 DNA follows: TGTGCCAGCAGCCCAGGGGGCGGCGCTGAAGCTTTCTTT. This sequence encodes CASSPGGGAEAFF.